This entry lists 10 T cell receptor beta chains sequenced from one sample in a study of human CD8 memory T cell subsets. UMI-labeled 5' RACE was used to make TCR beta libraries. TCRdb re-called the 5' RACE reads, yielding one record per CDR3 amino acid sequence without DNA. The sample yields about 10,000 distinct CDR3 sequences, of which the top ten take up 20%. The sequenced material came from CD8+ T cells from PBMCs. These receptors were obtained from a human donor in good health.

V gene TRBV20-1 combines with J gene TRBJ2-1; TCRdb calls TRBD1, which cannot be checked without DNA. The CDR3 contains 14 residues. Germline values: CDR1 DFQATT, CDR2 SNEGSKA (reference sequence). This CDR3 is CSARDSKGRNEQFF.

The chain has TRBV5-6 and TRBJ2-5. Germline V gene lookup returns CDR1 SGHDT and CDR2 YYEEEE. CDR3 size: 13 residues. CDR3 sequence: CASSLDWEETQYF.

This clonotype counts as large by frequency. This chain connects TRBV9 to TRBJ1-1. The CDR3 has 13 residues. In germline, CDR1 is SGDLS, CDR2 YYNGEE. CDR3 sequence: CASSVAHDTEAFF.

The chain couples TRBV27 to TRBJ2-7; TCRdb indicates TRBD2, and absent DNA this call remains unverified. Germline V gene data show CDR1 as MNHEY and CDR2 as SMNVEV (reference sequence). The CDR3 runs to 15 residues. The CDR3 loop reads CASSLTSGRATEQYF.

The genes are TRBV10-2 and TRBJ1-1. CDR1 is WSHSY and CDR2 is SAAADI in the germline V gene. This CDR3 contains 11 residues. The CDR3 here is CASSDLTEAFF.

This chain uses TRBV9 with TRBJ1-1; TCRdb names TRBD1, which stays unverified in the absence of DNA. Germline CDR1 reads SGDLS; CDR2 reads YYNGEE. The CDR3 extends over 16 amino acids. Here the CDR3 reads CASSPHGGRGNTEAFF.

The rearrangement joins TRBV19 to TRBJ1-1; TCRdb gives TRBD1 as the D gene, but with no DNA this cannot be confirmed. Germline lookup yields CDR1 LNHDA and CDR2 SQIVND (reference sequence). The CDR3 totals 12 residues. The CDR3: CASHFGGTEAFF.

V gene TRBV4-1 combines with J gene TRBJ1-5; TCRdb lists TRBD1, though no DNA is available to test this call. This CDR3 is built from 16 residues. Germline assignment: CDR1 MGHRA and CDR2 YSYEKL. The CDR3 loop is CASSDGQRRREQPQHF.

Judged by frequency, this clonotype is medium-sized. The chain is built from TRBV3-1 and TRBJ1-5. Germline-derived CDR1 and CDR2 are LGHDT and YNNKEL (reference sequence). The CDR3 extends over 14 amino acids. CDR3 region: CASSQGYNNQPQHF. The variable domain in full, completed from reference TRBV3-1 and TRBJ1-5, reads DTAVSQTPKYLVTQMGNDKSIKCEQNLGHDTMYWYKQDSKKFLKIMFSYNNKELIINETVPNRFSPKSPDKAHLNLHINSLELGDSAVYFCASSQGYNNQPQHFGDGTRLSIL.

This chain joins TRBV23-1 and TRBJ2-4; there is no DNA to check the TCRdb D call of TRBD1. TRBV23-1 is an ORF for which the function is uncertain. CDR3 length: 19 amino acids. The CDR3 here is CASSQRPGQPYGAKNIQYF.